This passage covers 10 T cell receptor delta chains from one sample sequenced in a study of γδ T cells in repeated Plasmodium falciparum infection. Flow sorting of PBMC yielded separate Vgamma9/Vdelta2+ and Vdelta2-negative gammadelta T cell populations for bulk repertoire analysis. TCRdb reprocessed the multiplex PCR reads through CATT. The sample has over 90,000 delta-chain clones, 0.85% to 1% seen once; the top ten hold 9.6%. The source material was gamma-delta T cells from blood. The source of these receptors is a pool of human donors (malaria-infected and uninfected, not separated).

This clone was found a few times. The mismatch at residue 3 between this DNA's translation and the TCRdb protein of a much larger clone likely reflects a read error; the protein shown is translated from the DNA. The chain combines TRDV2 with TRDJ1; 9 nucleotides align to TRDD3. No J segment appears in TCRdb, so it was assigned here by matching the sequence to germline. This CDR3 contains 18 residues. Per germline, CDR1 GEAIGNYY and CDR2 EKD. The CDR3 DNA follows: TGTGCCTGGGACACGGTTACTGGGGGACAGACATACACCGATAAACTCATCTTT. This codes for CAWDTVTGGQTYTDKLIF.

Regarding this clone: This sequence is one base from a far larger clone and is likely a read error. The sample contains more than one DNA sequence encoding this CDR3. The V and J genes are TRAV14/DV4 and TRDJ1, with TRDD3 identical over 10 bases. Germline CDR1 TSDPSYG, CDR2 QGSYDQQN (reference sequence). This CDR3 comprises 18 residues. V lost 9 bases and J lost 2; bases outside the gene matches: 18. The chain's CDR3 is CAIIHLRFGGIRTDKLIF. CDR3 coding DNA: TGTGCAATCATTCACCTACGTTTTGGGGGGATACGTACCGATAAACTCATCTTT.

A remark on this clone: This DNA translates differently at residue 12 from the TCRdb protein, which is that of a much larger clone; a read error is likely, and the protein shown is the DNA's own translation. The chain couples TRDV1 to TRDJ1; TRDD3 matches at 10 bases. Since TCRdb gives no J gene, matching the DNA to germline was used here to assign it. The germline V gene encodes CDR1 TSWWSYY and CDR2 QGS. The V gene end was trimmed by 4 bases and the J gene end by 1 base; junction bases not matched to a gene: 12. This CDR3 is built from 18 residues. CDR3 nucleotides: TGTGCTCTTGGGGTCCCCCTCGGGGGGATACGGTCCACCGATAAACTCATCTTT. Amino acid sequence: CALGVPLGGIRSTDKLIF.

This clone was seen more than once but under ten times. TCRdb shows a much larger clone's protein in place of this DNA's translation, and the two differ at residue 15, likely through a read error; the protein shown is translated from the DNA. The chain is built from TRDV2 and TRDJ1, with TRDD3 matching 8 bases. CDR1 GEAIGNYY and CDR2 EKD come from the germline V gene. The CDR3 is 19 amino acids. Here the CDR3 reads CACDSDSSGGPVYTVKLIF. The CDR3 nucleotides are TGTGCCTGTGACTCTGACTCTTCTGGGGGACCGGTGTACACCGTTAAACTCATCTTT.

The sample holds many counts of this clone. The TCRdb record carries a much larger clone's protein, which differs from this DNA's translation at residue 6; a read error is the likely cause, and the protein listed here is the DNA translation. The chain combines TRDV1 with TRDJ1; the D is unclear. Germline V lookup: CDR1 TSWWSYY, CDR2 QGS. V dropped 2 bases and J dropped 3 bases, with 22 bases sitting between them. The CDR3 totals 18 residues. CDR3 sequence (DNA): TGTGCTCTTGGGGAAGGGTTCTTCGAGTACGAGTCCTCCGATAAACTCATCTTT. It is translated as CALGEGFFEYESSDKLIF.

This clone has a handful of counts. Given a far larger clone just one base away, this is likely a sequencing read error. The same CDR3 can be traced to other DNA sequences in this sample. CDR3 nucleotide sequence: TGTGCCTGTGACACCGGGGGTAACTGGGGGAATCCCTACACCGATAAACTCATCTTT. It translates to CACDTGGNWGNPYTDKLIF. This chain links TRDV2 with TRDJ1; 9 positions agree with TRDD3. TCRdb records no J gene; here it was assigned by comparing the DNA to germline. The CDR3 spans 19 residues. Germline lookup yields CDR1 GEAIGNYY and CDR2 EKD. Losses at the gene ends were 0 bases for V and 0 bases for J; bases not matched to a gene: 13.

Details on this clone: TCRdb records a much larger clone's protein for this DNA, with a difference at residue 15 that likely arises from a read error; the protein given is the translation of the DNA. The CDR3 nucleotides are TGTGCTCTTGGGGAAGGAGATACCTACGGGATACGACCGTACATCGATAAACTCATCTTT. Translation: CALGEGDTYGIRPYIDKLIF. The V gene is TRDV1, the J gene TRDJ1; 8 bases align to TRDD3. This CDR3 region has 20 residues. V shed 2 bases, J shed 4 bases, and the junction held 21 bases outside the gene matches. Looked up from germline, CDR1 is TSWWSYY and CDR2 is QGS.

About this clone itself: TCRdb's entry gives the protein of a much larger clone, which mismatches this DNA's translation at residue 5, likely from a read error; the protein reported here is translated from the DNA. The V and J genes are TRDV1 and TRDJ2; the match to TRDD3 covers 10 bases. The J gene is not listed in TCRdb, so it was assigned here from a DNA match to germline. The CDR3 sequence is 23 residues long. Germline CDR1 is TSWWSYY and CDR2 is QGS. The V and J ends lost 4 bases and 3 bases, in that order; junction bases with no gene match: 26. The DNA of the CDR3 is TGTGCTCTTGGGGGGATACTTCCTAACAGGGGTGGGGGATACAATTCTATGACAGCACAACTCTTCTTT. It codes for CALGGILPNRGGGYNSMTAQLFF.

This clone came up many times. A mismatch at residue 23 separates the TCRdb protein from the translated DNA, so the protein presented here was translated from the DNA. No J gene was called, and the V gene is TRDV2; the table names TRDD3, a call not compared with the DNA. CDR1 and CDR2 from the germline V gene are GEAIGNYY and EKD. The CDR3 is made up of 24 amino acids. Written as DNA, the CDR3 is TGTGCCTGTGACACCGTCCTTCCGCCGCTACCCACTACTGGGGGATACCATTACACCGATAAACTCACCTTT. Amino acid sequence: CACDTVLPPLPTTGGYHYTDKLTF.

As to this clone: The TCRdb record carries a much larger clone's protein, which differs from this DNA's translation at residue 7; a read error is the likely cause, and the protein listed here is the DNA translation. As DNA, the CDR3 is TGTGCTCTTGGGGAAATCACGTTCCTAGAGGGGTACACCGATAAACTCATCTTT. Its translation: CALGEITFLEGYTDKLIF. The chain recombines TRDV1 with TRDJ1; possible D gene TRDD2, 6 bases. Germline-derived CDR1 and CDR2 are TSWWSYY and QGS. V lost 2 bases and J 0 bases, leaving 19 bases between the germline ends. CDR3 length equals 18 residues.